This T cell receptor (beta chain) is drawn from a study of vaccination and CD4 T cells after COVID-19. Study details: Control cultures were supplied with a CEFX pool, an HIV-1 Nef pool, or no peptide at all.

Cultured CD4+ T cell DNA underwent sequencing with the Oncomine TCR Beta short-read assay. TCRdb used MiXCR to reprocess the PCR reads, holding one entry per CDR3 protein. This sample has 12,000 or so distinct CDR3 sequences, with less than 80% found just once. About this clonotype: Its matching antigen is unknown.

Treatment meaning: approximately 9-day PBMC culture with coronavirus spike peptide pools or control peptides (ViraFEST assay). Positive PCR dates spanned March to December 2020, predating US Alpha, Beta and Delta variants. Trimming stripped 7 bases from V and 3 bases from J, with 13 bases between. The germline CDR1 and CDR2 sequences are LNHDA and SQIVND (reference sequence). The CDR3 has 13 residues. Sequences were obtained from CD4+ T cells from blood, cultured in vitro. The sequence was collected from a human donor who had recovered from COVID-19. The V and J genes are TRBV19 and TRBJ2-7, with D maybe TRBD2 (6 bases). The CDR3 coding sequence is TGTGCCAGTACTCCCCCCGGGGGCTACGAGCAGTACTTC. Its translation: CASTPPGGYEQYF. The whole variable domain, remainder taken from reference TRBV19 and TRBJ2-7, is DGGITQSPKYLFRKEGQNVTLSCEQNLNHDAMYWYRQDPGQGLRLIYYSQIVNDFQKGDIAEGYSVSREKKESFPLTVTSAQKNPTAFYLCASTPPGGYEQYFGPGTRLTVT.